The rows below give T cell receptor beta chains drawn from one sample of a study of blood T cell repertoires in COVID-19. Measured with immunoSEQ multiplex PCR; TCRdb has only the in-frame clones, and not every one. The data hold about 280,000 clones, with roughly 89% observed a single time. The specimen was peripheral blood. These receptors originate from a man in his forties with acute or convalescent COVID-19. Each CDR3 is given with its conserved first and last residue. Each record gives: V gene, J gene, clone size, D gene, CDR3 protein, CDR3 DNA. The D gene is left open where the match is weak. Part of the rows lack a size; the others show once, few, many or a class for expanded clones.

TRBV10-1	TRBJ2-2	NA	NA	CASSELAGTNTGELFF	TGCGCCAGCAGTGAATTGGCAGGGACGAACACCGGGGAGCTGTTTTTT
TRBV7-9	TRBJ2-4	NA	TRBD2	CASSSGTSGGRAKNIQYF	TGTGCCAGCAGCTCCGGGACTAGCGGGGGGAGGGCCAAAAACATTCAGTACTTC
TRBV7-2	TRBJ1-2	NA	NA	CASSEDSRGYGYTF	TGTGCCAGCAGCGAAGACTCTCGGGGCTATGGCTACACCTTC
TRBV19	TRBJ1-3	NA	TRBD1	CASSYRDSSGNTIYF	TGTGCCAGTAGTTACAGGGACAGCTCTGGAAACACCATATATTTT
TRBV19	TRBJ2-7	NA	NA	CASRGGVSYEQYF	TGTGCCAGTAGAGGCGGGGTCTCCTACGAGCAGTACTTC
TRBV11-2	TRBJ2-7	NA	TRBD2	CASIPGRGAYEQYF	TGTGCCAGCATCCCGGGACGGGGGGCCTACGAGCAGTACTTC
TRBV15	TRBJ2-1	NA	TRBD1	CATSRRSGTGAYNEQFF	TGTGCCACCAGCAGACGATCTGGGACAGGGGCCTACAATGAGCAGTTCTTC
TRBV9	TRBJ2-3	NA	TRBD2	CASSVVAGDTDTQYF	TGTGCCAGCAGCGTAGTAGCGGGGGACACAGATACGCAGTATTTT
TRBV12-5	TRBJ1-2	NA	NA	CASAQQGNGGYTF	TGTGCTAGTGCCCAACAGGGTAATGGTGGCTACACCTTC
TRBV11-2	TRBJ2-3	NA	NA	CASSLLGGGTDTQYF	TGTGCCAGCAGCTTACTCGGCGGGGGCACAGATACGCAGTATTTT
TRBV5-1	TRBJ1-2	NA	TRBD1	CASSLIGGDGYTF	TGCGCCAGCAGCTTGATAGGGGGCGATGGCTACACCTTC
TRBV7-3	TRBJ2-3	NA	TRBD1	CASSLTGIRADTQYF	TGTGCCAGCAGCCTGACAGGGATTAGAGCAGATACGCAGTATTTT
TRBV29-1	TRBJ1-1	NA	TRBD1	CSVEGQGGSEAFF	TGCAGCGTTGAAGGACAGGGGGGATCTGAAGCTTTCTTT
TRBV2	TRBJ2-5	NA	NA	CASSLEIQETQYF	TGTGCCAGCAGTTTAGAGATCCAAGAGACCCAGTACTTC
TRBV3-1/TRBV3-2	TRBJ1-2	few	NA	CASSQESYGYTF	TGTGCCAGCAGCCAAGAGTCTTATGGCTACACCTTC
TRBV7-3	TRBJ2-7	NA	NA	CASSLAGFTYEQYF	TGTGCCAGCTCCCTTGCGGGGTTCACCTACGAGCAGTACTTC
TRBV11-2	TRBJ1-1	NA	TRBD1	CASSLGPLGQLNTEAFF	TGTGCCAGCAGCTTAGGCCCACTGGGACAGTTGAACACTGAAGCTTTCTTT
TRBV5-1	TRBJ2-1	NA	NA	CASGAGASYNEQFF	TGCGCCAGCGGAGCAGGGGCCTCCTACAATGAGCAGTTCTTC
TRBV6-5	TRBJ2-3	NA	NA	CASSPGWDTQYF	TGTGCCAGCAGCCCAGGGTGGGATACGCAGTATTTT
TRBV7-3	TRBJ1-6	NA	TRBD1	CASSYHPRGQGSPLHF	TGTGCCAGCAGTTACCACCCGAGGGGGCAGGGTTCACCCCTCCACTTT
TRBV21-1	TRBJ1-1	NA	NA	CASSEKDRGYDAMNTEAFF	TGTGCCAGCAGCGAAAAGGACAGGGGTTACGACGCCATGAACACTGAAGCTTTCTTT
TRBV5-4	TRBJ2-1	NA	NA	CASSSKGNEQFF	TGTGCCAGCAGCTCGAAGGGGAATGAGCAGTTCTTC
TRBV27	TRBJ1-4	NA	NA	CASSSSEKLFF	TGTGCCAGCAGTAGTAGTGAAAAACTGTTTTTT
TRBV7-2	TRBJ2-3	NA	NA	CASSTQITDTQYF	TGTGCCAGCAGCACCCAGATCACAGATACGCAGTATTTT
TRBV5-1	TRBJ1-1	once	NA	CASSPMSGNTEAFF	TGCGCCAGCAGCCCAATGTCGGGGAACACTGAAGCTTTCTTT
TRBV3-1/TRBV3-2	TRBJ1-5	NA	NA	CASSPGTPNQPQHF	TGTGCCAGCAGTCCTGGGACTCCCAATCAGCCCCAGCATTTT
TRBV24-1	TRBJ2-1	NA	NA	CATSDYRDTYNEQFF	TGTGCCACCAGTGACTACCGGGACACCTACAATGAGCAGTTCTTC
TRBV5-6	TRBJ2-7	NA	NA	CASSPQGSYEQYF	TGTGCCAGCAGCCCCCAGGGATCCTACGAGCAGTACTTC
TRBV29-1	TRBJ2-7	NA	NA	CSVEVSRNEQYF	TGCAGCGTTGAAGTCTCTAGGAACGAGCAGTACTTC
TRBV15	TRBJ2-3	NA	NA	CATSLRLTYTDTQYF	TGTGCCACCAGTTTGAGGTTGACCTACACAGATACGCAGTATTTT
TRBV5-4	TRBJ1-2	NA	NA	CASSLANGQGYGYTF	TGTGCCAGCAGCTTGGCCAACGGCCAGGGATATGGCTACACCTTC
TRBV12-5	TRBJ1-1	NA	TRBD1	CASERQGATEAFF	TGTGCTAGTGAACGACAGGGGGCAACTGAAGCTTTCTTT
TRBV7-2	TRBJ2-7	once	NA	CASSFSSRIIGVEQYF	TGTGCCAGCAGCTTTTCTTCCCGGATCATCGGGGTCGAGCAGTACTTC
TRBV15	TRBJ1-2	once	NA	CATSRDREEGSSYGYTF	TGTGCCACCAGCAGAGATAGGGAAGAGGGAAGCTCCTATGGCTACACCTTC
TRBV11-2	TRBJ2-7	once	TRBD1	CASSSGRGPTKQYF	TGTGCCAGCAGCTCAGGCAGGGGGCCTACGAAGCAGTACTTC
TRBV5-1	TRBJ2-1	few	NA	CASSLGLSSYNEQFF	TGCGCCAGCAGCTTGGGACTGAGCTCCTACAATGAGCAGTTCTTC
TRBV3-1/TRBV3-2	TRBJ2-3	NA	TRBD1	CASRYGTGFPDTQYF	TGTGCCAGCAGGTACGGGACAGGGTTTCCAGATACGCAGTATTTT
TRBV2	TRBJ2-3	NA	TRBD1	CASSGQGIDTQYF	TGTGCCAGCAGTGGACAGGGGATTGATACGCAGTATTTT
TRBV2	TRBJ1-2	NA	NA	CASSQTGYGYTF	TGTGCCAGCAGTCAAACAGGGTATGGCTACACCTTC
TRBV5-6	TRBJ1-3	once	NA	CASSLAERGRGNTIYF	TGTGCCAGCAGCTTGGCCGAGAGAGGGAGGGGAAACACCATATATTTT
TRBV21-1	TRBJ1-1	once	NA	CASRQGRDTEAFF	TGTGCCAGCCGACAGGGGAGGGACACTGAAGCTTTCTTT
TRBV7-3	TRBJ2-3	NA	NA	CASSFIRPNLEDDTQYF	TGTGCCAGCAGCTTTATCCGGCCGAATCTTGAGGATGATACGCAGTATTTT
TRBV2	TRBJ1-5	once	NA	CASSGRGHQPQHF	TGTGCCAGCAGCGGGAGAGGGCACCAGCCCCAGCATTTT
TRBV30	TRBJ1-4	once	NA	CAWGQGQVEEKLFF	TGTGCCTGGGGTCAGGGGCAAGTTGAGGAAAAACTGTTTTTT